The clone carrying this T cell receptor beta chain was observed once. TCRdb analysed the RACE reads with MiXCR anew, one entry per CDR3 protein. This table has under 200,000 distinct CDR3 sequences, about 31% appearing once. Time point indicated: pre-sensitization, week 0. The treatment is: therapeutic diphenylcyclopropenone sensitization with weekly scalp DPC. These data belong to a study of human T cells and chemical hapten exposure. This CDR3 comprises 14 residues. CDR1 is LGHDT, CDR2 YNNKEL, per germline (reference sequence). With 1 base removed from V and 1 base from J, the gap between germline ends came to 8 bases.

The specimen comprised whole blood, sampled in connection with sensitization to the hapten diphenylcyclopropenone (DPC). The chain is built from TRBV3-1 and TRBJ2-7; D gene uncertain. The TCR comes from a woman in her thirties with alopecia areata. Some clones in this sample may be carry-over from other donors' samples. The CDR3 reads CASSQARKSYEQYF. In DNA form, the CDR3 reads TGTGCCAGCAGCCAAGCGAGGAAATCCTACGAGCAGTACTTC.